The present TCR beta chain was sequenced within a study of cytotoxic CD8 clonotypes in ibrutinib-treated CLL. Deep sequencing aimed at 1 in 200,000 to 1 in 1 million T cells' resolution. Method: immunoSEQ multiplex PCR; TCRdb's copy keeps in-frame clones and lacks some. This table holds a few hundred thousand clones, roughly 71% found once. CDR1 and CDR2 from the germline V gene are SGHRS and YFSETQ. V lost 6 bases, J lost 5 bases, and 6 bases stayed unmatched. This CDR3 has 13 amino acids. The TCR originated in a human donor with chronic lymphocytic leukemia. The sample here was PBMCs, taken after 36 months of ibrutinib treatment. The chain employs TRBV5-1 and TRBJ2-5; 8 positions agree with TRBD1. CDR3 DNA: TGCGCCAGCAACCCGACAGGGGCGGAGACCCAGTACTTC. Protein: CASNPTGAETQYF.